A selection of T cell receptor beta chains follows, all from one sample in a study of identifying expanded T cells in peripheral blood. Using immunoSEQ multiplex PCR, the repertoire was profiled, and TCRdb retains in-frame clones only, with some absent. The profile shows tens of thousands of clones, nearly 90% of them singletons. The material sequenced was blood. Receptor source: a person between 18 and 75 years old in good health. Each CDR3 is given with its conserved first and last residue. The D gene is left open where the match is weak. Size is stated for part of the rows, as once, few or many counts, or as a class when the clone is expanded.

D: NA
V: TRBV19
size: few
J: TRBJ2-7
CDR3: CASSPADTVDEQYF
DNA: TGTGCCAGTAGTCCGGCAGACACGGTAGACGAGCAGTACTTC

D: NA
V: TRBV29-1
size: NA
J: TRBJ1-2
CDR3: CSVERGYGYTF
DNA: TGCAGCGTTGAACGCGGGTATGGCTACACCTTC

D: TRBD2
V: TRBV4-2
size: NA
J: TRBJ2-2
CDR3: CASSRSSSGGTGELFF
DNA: TGTGCCAGCAGCCGATCGTCCAGCGGGGGGACCGGGGAGCTGTTTTTT

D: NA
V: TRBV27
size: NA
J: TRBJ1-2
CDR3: CASSLKGWASSYTF
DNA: TGTGCCAGCAGTTTAAAGGGGTGGGCGTCTAGCTACACCTTC

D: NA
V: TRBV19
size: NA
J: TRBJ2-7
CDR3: CASSPGTSLYEQYF
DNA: TGTGCCAGTAGCCCGGGGACATCGCTCTACGAGCAGTACTTC

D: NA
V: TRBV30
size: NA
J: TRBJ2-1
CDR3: CAWSVGSAVEQFF
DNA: TGTGCCTGGAGTGTGGGGTCCGCTGTTGAGCAGTTCTTC

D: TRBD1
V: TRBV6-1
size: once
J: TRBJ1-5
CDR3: CASRDDRGGQPQHF
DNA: TGTGCCAGCAGGGACGACAGGGGGGGTCAGCCCCAGCATTTT

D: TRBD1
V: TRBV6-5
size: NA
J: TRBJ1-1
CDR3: CASRDRGLYTEAFF
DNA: TGTGCCAGCAGAGACAGGGGGCTGTACACTGAAGCTTTCTTT

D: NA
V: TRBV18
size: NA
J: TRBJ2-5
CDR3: CASSPLPVGATAQETQYF
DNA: TGTGCCAGCTCACCACTTCCCGTCGGGGCTACAGCGCAAGAGACCCAGTACTTC

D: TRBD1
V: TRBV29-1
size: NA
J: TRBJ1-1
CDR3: CSVTTGPTEAFF
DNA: TGCAGCGTGACGACAGGGCCCACTGAAGCTTTCTTT

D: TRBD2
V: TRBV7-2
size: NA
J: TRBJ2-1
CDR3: CASSPGTSGSYNEQFF
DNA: TGTGCCAGCAGCCCCGGGACTAGCGGGAGTTACAATGAGCAGTTCTTC

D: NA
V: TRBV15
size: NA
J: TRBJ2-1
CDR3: CATSRETRNEQFF
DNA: TGTGCCACCAGCAGAGAGACGCGGAATGAGCAGTTCTTC

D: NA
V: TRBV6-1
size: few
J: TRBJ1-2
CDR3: CASSGTGNYGYTF
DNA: TGTGCCAGCAGTGGTACCGGGAACTATGGCTACACCTTC

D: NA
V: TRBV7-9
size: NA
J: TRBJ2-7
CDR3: CASSLVPGPREYF
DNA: TGTGCCAGCAGCTTAGTTCCGGGACCTCGGGAGTACTTC

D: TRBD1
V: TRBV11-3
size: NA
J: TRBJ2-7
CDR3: CASRDRDRSSYEQYF
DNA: TGTGCCAGCAGGGACCGGGACAGGAGCTCCTACGAGCAGTACTTC

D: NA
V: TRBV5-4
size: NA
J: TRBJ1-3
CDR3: CASSLGQAHSGNTIYF
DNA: TGTGCCAGCAGCTTGGGGCAGGCCCACTCTGGAAACACCATATATTTT

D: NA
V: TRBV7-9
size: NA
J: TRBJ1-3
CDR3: CASSGIQTAGSGNTIYF
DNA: TGTGCCAGCAGCGGAATTCAGACAGCAGGCTCTGGAAACACCATATATTTT

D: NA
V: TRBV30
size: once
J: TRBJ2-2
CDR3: CAWSAKGQNTGELFF
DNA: TGTGCCTGGAGTGCAAAGGGACAGAACACCGGGGAGCTGTTTTTT

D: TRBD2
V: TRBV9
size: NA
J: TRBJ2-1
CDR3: CASSPIRGPSGRLGHEQFF
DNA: TGTGCCAGCAGCCCCATTAGGGGCCCTAGCGGGAGATTGGGACATGAGCAGTTCTTC

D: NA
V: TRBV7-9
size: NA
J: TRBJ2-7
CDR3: CASSLRTDSYEQYF
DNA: TGTGCCAGCAGCTTAAGGACAGACTCCTACGAGCAGTACTTC

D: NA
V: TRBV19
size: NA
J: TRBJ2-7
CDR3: CASSNSHGSYEQYF
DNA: TGTGCCAGTAGTAATTCACACGGCTCCTACGAGCAGTACTTC

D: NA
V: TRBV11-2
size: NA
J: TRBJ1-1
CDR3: CASSLFLNTEAFF
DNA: TGTGCCAGCAGCTTATTTCTGAACACTGAAGCTTTCTTT

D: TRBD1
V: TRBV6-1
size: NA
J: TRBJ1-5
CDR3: CASSQGGNQPQHF
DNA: TGTGCCAGCAGTCAGGGGGGTAATCAGCCCCAGCATTTT

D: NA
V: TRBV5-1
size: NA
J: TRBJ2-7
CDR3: CASSLDREGEQYF
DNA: TGCGCCAGCAGCTTGGACAGGGAGGGCGAGCAGTACTTC

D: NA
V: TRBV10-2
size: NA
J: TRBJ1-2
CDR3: CASSDPERRGGYTF
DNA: TGCGCCAGCAGTGACCCCGAGAGGCGGGGGGGCTACACCTTC

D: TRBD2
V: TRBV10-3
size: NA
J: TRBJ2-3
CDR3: CAIRKGTSRGTDTQYF
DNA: TGTGCCATCAGAAAAGGGACTAGCCGAGGCACAGATACGCAGTATTTT

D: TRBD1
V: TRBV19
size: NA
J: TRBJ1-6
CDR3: CASSPLQGADNSPLHF
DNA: TGTGCCAGTAGTCCCCTTCAGGGGGCAGATAATTCACCCCTCCACTTT

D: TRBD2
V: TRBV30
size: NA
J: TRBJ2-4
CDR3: CAWGLADIQYF
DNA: TGTGCCTGGGGACTAGCAGACATTCAGTACTTC

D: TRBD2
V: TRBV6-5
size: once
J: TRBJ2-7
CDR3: CASSSQPGGYEQYF
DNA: TGTGCCAGCAGCTCACAACCGGGGGGCTACGAGCAGTACTTC

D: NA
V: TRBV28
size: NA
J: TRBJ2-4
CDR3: CASRQGSAKNIQYF
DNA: TGTGCCAGCAGGCAGGGAAGTGCCAAAAACATTCAGTACTTC

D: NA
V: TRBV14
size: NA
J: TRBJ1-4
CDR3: CASSQQQGLNEKLFF
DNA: TGTGCCAGCAGCCAGCAACAGGGACTTAATGAAAAACTGTTTTTT

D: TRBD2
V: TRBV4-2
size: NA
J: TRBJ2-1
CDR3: CASSQDLGREQNEQFF
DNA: TGTGCCAGCAGCCAAGACCTGGGGCGGGAGCAGAATGAGCAGTTCTTC

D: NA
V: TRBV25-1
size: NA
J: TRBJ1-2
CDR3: CASKERAQGGYTF
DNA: TGTGCCAGCAAGGAGCGGGCGCAAGGTGGCTACACCTTC

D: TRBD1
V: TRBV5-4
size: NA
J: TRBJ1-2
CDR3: CASNAQGAKGYTF
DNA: TGTGCCAGCAACGCCCAGGGGGCGAAGGGCTACACCTTC

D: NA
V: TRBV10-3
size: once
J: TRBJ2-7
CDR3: CAISDRHFYEQYF
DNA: TGTGCCATCAGTGATAGGCATTTCTACGAGCAGTACTTC

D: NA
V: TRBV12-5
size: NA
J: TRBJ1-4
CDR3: CASGLGHGDEKLFF
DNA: TGTGCTAGTGGTTTAGGACACGGGGACGAAAAACTGTTTTTT

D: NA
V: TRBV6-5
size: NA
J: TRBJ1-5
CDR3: CASSSAGPGQPQHF
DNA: TGTGCCAGCAGTTCCGCAGGACCGGGCCAGCCCCAGCATTTT

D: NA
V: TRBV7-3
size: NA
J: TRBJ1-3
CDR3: CASSLGGTGNTIYF
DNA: TGTGCCAGCAGCTTGGGGGGAACTGGAAACACCATATATTTT

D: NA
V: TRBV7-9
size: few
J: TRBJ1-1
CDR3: CASRSDVEAFF
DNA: TGTGCCAGCAGATCTGACGTTGAAGCTTTCTTT

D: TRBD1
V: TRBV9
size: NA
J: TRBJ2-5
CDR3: CASSVGGQDFGAQYF
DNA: TGTGCCAGCAGCGTAGGGGGACAGGACTTTGGGGCCCAGTACTTC

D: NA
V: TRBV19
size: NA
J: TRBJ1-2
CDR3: CASAITGNYGYTF
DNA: TGTGCCAGTGCCATAACGGGGAACTATGGCTACACCTTC

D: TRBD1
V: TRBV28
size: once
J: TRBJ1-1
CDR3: CASSLGQGVGNTEAFF
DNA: TGTGCCAGCAGTTTAGGACAGGGGGTGGGGAACACTGAAGCTTTCTTT

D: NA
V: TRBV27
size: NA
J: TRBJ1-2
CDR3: CASSRSGTVNYGYTF
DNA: TGTGCCAGCAGTCGAAGCGGGACTGTTAACTATGGCTACACCTTC

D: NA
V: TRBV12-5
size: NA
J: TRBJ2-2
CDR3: CASGTSFGLPNTGELFF
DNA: TGTGCTAGTGGCACCTCCTTCGGACTGCCGAACACCGGGGAGCTGTTTTTT

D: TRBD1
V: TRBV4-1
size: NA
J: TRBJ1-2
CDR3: CASSTHRGLVYGYTF
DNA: TGCGCCAGCAGCACCCACAGGGGGCTGGTCTATGGCTACACCTTC

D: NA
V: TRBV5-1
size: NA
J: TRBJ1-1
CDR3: CASSLADGGLAFF
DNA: TGCGCCAGCAGCTTGGCCGATGGGGGCTTGGCTTTCTTT

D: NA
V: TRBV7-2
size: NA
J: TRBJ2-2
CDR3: CASSFGTRQSSKELFF
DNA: TGTGCCAGCAGCTTTGGGACCCGACAGTCGTCGAAAGAGCTGTTTTTT

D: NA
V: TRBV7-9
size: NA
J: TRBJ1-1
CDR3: CASSFLQGGVDTEAFF
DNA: TGTGCCAGCAGCTTCTTGCAGGGTGGGGTTGACACTGAAGCTTTCTTT

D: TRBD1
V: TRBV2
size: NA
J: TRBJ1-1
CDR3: CASTSLGTANTEAFF
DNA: TGTGCCAGCACCTCGTTGGGGACAGCGAACACTGAAGCTTTCTTT